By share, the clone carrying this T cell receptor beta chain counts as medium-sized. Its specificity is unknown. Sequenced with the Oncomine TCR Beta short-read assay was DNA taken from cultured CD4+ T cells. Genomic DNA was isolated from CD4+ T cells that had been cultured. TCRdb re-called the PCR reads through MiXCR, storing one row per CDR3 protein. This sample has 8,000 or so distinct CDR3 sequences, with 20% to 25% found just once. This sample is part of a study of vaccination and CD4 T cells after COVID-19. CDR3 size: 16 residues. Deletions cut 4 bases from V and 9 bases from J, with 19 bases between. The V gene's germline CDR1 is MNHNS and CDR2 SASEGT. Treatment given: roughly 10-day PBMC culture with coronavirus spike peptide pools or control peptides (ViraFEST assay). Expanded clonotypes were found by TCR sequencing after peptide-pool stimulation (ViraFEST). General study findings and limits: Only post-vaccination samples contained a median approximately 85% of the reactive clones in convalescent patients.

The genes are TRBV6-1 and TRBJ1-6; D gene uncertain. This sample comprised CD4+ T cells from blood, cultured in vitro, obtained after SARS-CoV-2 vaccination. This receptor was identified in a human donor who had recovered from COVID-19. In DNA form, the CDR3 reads TGTGCCAGCAGTGTAGCCCTGAAGGGTCGCAGTTCACCCCTCCACTTT. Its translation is CASSVALKGRSSPLHF.